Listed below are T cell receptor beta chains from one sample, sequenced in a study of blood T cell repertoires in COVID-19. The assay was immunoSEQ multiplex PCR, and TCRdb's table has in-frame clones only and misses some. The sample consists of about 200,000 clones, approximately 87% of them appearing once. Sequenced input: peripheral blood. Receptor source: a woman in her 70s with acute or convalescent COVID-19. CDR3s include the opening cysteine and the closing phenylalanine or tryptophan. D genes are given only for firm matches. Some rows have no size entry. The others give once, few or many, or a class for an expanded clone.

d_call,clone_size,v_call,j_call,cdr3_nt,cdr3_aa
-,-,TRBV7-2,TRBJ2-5,TGTGCCAGCAGCGACCCGGGACTCCAATATCAAGAGACCCAGTACTTC,CASSDPGLQYQETQYF
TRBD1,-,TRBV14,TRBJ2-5,TGTGCCAGCAGCCAGCAAATCGGACAGGGGGAGACCCAGTACTTC,CASSQQIGQGETQYF
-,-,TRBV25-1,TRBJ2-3,TGTGCCAGCAGTGACGGTCCGTTTCAGGGCACAGATACGCAGTATTTT,CASSDGPFQGTDTQYF
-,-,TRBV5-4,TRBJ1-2,TGTGCCAGCAGCCCCGGGGGGCTTAACTATGGCTACACCTTC,CASSPGGLNYGYTF
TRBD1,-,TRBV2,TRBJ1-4,TGTGCCAGCAGGCTAGACCAGGGGGCTCGGGAAAAACTGTTTTTT,CASRLDQGAREKLFF
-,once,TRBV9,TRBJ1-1,TGTGCCAGCAGCGTAGTCGTTGAAGCTTTCTTT,CASSVVVEAFF
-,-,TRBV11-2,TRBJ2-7,TGTGCCAGCAGCTTAGCAGGGGGTGGAGGGGAGCAGTACTTC,CASSLAGGGGEQYF
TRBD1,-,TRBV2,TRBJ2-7,TGTGCCAGCAAAGACAGGGTATATTCCTACGAGCAGTACTTC,CASKDRVYSYEQYF
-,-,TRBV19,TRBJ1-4,TGTGCCAGTAGTATAGGCTGGAGAACTAATGAAAAACTGTTTTTT,CASSIGWRTNEKLFF
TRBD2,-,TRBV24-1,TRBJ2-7,TGTGCCACCAGTGATTGGGACCCGGGACTAGCGACCTTTTACTACGAGCAGTACTTC,CATSDWDPGLATFYYEQYF
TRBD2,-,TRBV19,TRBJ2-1,TGTGCCAGTAGTACTTCACCCAACTTAGCGGGAGGCATCAATGAGCAGTTCTTC,CASSTSPNLAGGINEQFF
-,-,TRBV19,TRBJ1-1,TGTGCCAGTAGAGAGGCGCTGGGTTGGGAGACTGAAGCTTTCTTT,CASREALGWETEAFF
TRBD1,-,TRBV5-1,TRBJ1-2,TGCGCCAGCAGCACCGGACAGGGGGTAGGGTATGGCTACACCTTC,CASSTGQGVGYGYTF
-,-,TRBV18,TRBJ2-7,TGTGCCAGCTCACCGCCCAACAGCCTCGGCTACGAGCAGTACTTC,CASSPPNSLGYEQYF
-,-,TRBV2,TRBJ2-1,TGTGCCAGCAGTGTTGCGGCCTACAATGAGCAGTTCTTC,CASSVAAYNEQFF
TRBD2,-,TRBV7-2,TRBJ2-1,TGTGCCAGCAGCCCTACTAGCGGGAGGCTTGATGAGCAGTTCTTC,CASSPTSGRLDEQFF
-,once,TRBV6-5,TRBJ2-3,TGTGCCACCAGAGGGGCGCGCACAGATACGCAGTATTTT,CATRGARTDTQYF
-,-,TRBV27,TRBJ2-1,TGTGCCAGCAAAGGGGCAGGGGCGTACAATGAGCAGTTCTTC,CASKGAGAYNEQFF
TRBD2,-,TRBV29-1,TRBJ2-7,TGCAGCGTTATAGCGGGCGCCTCCTACGAGCAGTACTTC,CSVIAGASYEQYF
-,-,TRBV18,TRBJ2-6,TGTGCCAGCTCACCCCCGTCTGGGGCCAACGTCCTGACTTTC,CASSPPSGANVLTF
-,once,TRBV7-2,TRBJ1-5,TGTGCCAGCAGCTCCGTCGCAGGGGTGGGGAATCAGCCCCAGCATTTT,CASSSVAGVGNQPQHF
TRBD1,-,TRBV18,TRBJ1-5,TGTGCCAGCTCACTACAGGGGGCGTCTCAGCCCCAGCATTTT,CASSLQGASQPQHF
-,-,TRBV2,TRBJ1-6,TGTGCCAGCAGTGATTCAGGGAATTCACCCCTCCACTTT,CASSDSGNSPLHF
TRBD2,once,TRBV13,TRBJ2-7,TGTGCCAGCAGCTTTCGTCGGGAGCGGGGCGAGCAGTACTTC,CASSFRRERGEQYF
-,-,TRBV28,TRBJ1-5,TGTGCCAGCAAAACAGGGTCTAGCAATCAGCCCCAGCATTTT,CASKTGSSNQPQHF
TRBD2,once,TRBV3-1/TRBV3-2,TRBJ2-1,TGTGCCAGCAGCCATTCTAGCGGGAGGGCCGGTAATGAGCAGTTCTTC,CASSHSSGRAGNEQFF
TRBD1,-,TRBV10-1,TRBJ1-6,TGCGCCAGCACCCCGGGACAGGGTAATTCACCCCTCCACTTT,CASTPGQGNSPLHF
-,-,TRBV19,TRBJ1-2,TGTGCCAGTAGCCACGGCCTAGGAGTCCTCGATGGCTACACCTTC,CASSHGLGVLDGYTF
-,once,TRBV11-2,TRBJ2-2,TGTGCCAGCAGCTTGGTTAGCGACACCGGGGAGCTGTTTTTT,CASSLVSDTGELFF
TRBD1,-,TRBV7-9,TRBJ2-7,TGTGCCAGCAGCTCGGGACAGGGGTTCTACGAGCAGTACTTC,CASSSGQGFYEQYF
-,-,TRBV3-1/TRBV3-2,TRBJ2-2,TGTGCCAGCAGCCATCTCGGGGAGCTGTTTTTT,CASSHLGELFF
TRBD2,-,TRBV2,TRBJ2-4,TGTGCCAGCAGTGATCGGGGGGGCAAAAACATTCAGTACTTC,CASSDRGGKNIQYF
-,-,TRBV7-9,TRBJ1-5,TGTGCCAGCAGCTTAAATTTCGGGACACAGATAAATCAGCCCCAGCATTTT,CASSLNFGTQINQPQHF
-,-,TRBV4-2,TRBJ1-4,TGTGCCAGCAGCCAAGATCCGTTAAGTCTCCTACGGGGGGATATATGGGAAAAACTGTTTTTT,CASSQDPLSLLRGDIWEKLFF
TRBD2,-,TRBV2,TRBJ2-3,TGTGCCAGCAATAGCGGGGGGGCCTTTAGCACAGATACGCAGTATTTT,CASNSGGAFSTDTQYF
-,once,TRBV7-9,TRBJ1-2,TGTGCCAGCAGCTCAGGGATATCTAACTATGGCTACACCTTC,CASSSGISNYGYTF
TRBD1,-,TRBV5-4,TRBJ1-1,TGTGCCAGCAGCTTGGCCACGACGACAGGGCTCGCTTGGACTGAAGCTTTCTTT,CASSLATTTGLAWTEAFF
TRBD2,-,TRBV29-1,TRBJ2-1,TGCAGCACCGGGAGCCTAGCGGGACGGTATGAGCAGTTCTTC,CSTGSLAGRYEQFF
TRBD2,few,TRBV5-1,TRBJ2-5,TGCGCCAGCTCCGGGACTAGCCGGGAGACCCAGTACTTC,CASSGTSRETQYF
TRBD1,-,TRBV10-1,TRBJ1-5,TGCGCCAGCTCTCGGGACAGAAAGCAGCCCCAGCATTTT,CASSRDRKQPQHF
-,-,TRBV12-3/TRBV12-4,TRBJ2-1,TGTGCCAGCAGCCAATACAATGAGCAGTTCTTC,CASSQYNEQFF
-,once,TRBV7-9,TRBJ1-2,TGTGCCAGCAGCTTAGCTTGGCAGGGAAATGGCTACACCTTC,CASSLAWQGNGYTF
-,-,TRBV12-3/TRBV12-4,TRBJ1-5,TGTGCCAGCAGTTTAATACAGGGCCAGCCCCAGCATTTT,CASSLIQGQPQHF
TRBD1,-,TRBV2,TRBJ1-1,TGTGCCAGCAGTGAGGGACAGGGGTTAAACACTGAAGCTTTCTTT,CASSEGQGLNTEAFF
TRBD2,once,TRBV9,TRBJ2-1,TGTGCCAGCAGCGCGGTCCAGAGCAGCGGGAATCGGAATGAGCAGTTCTTC,CASSAVQSSGNRNEQFF
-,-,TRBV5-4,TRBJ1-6,TGTGCCAGCAGCTCCCCGGACGGGAGGGGACCCCTCCACTTT,CASSSPDGRGPLHF
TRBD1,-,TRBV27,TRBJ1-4,TGTGCCAGCAGTTTAACCGGGACAGGGGTTGAAAAACTGTTTTTT,CASSLTGTGVEKLFF
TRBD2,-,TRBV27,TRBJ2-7,TGTGCCAGCAGTAGAACGGGGACTAGCGGGGCTTACGAGCAGTACTTC,CASSRTGTSGAYEQYF